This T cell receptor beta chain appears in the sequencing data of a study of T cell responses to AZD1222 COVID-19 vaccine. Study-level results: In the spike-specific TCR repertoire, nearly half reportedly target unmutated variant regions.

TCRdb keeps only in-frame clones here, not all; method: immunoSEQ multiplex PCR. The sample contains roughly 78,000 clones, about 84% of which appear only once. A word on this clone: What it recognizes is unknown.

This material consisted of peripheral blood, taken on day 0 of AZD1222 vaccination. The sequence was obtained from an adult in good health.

CDR3 DNA sequence: TGCGCCAGCAGCTACCGGGACAGGTACAATGAGCAGTTCTTC. Protein product: CASSYRDRYNEQFF. The chain uses TRBV5-1 and TRBJ2-1; 8 nucleotides align to TRBD1. With V trimmed by 3 bases and J by 4 bases, 3 bases remained unmatched. CDR1 and CDR2 (germline): SGHRS, YFSETQ. The CDR3 runs 14 residues.